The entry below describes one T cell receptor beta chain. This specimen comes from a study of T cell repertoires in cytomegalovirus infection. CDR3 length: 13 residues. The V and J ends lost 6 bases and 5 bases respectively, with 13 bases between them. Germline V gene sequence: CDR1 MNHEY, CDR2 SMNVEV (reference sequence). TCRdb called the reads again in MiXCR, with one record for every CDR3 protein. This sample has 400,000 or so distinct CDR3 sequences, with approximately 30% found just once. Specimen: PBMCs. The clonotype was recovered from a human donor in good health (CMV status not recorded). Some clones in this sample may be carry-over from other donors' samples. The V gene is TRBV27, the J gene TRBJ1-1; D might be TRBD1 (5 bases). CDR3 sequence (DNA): TGTGCCAGCAGGTTCCGGGGGGGGACTGAAGCTTTCTTT. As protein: CASRFRGGTEAFF.